This T cell receptor beta chain was retrieved from a study of vaccination and CD4 T cells after COVID-19. Study-level information: Comprising six males and four females, the convalescent participants counted two Hispanic individuals among them. Study observations and caveats: For convalescent patients, a median approximately 84% of reactive clones surfaced exclusively after vaccination.

The V gene end was trimmed by 4 bases and the J gene end by 11 bases; junction bases not matched to a gene: 7. Germline CDR1 reads SEHNR; CDR2 reads FQNEAQ (reference sequence). This CDR3 is 13 amino acids long. As to treatment: approximately nine-day PBMC culture with coronavirus spike peptide pools or control peptides (ViraFEST assay). ViraFEST relied on peptide pools to expand antigen-specific T cells; the TCRs were sequenced afterward. The study sequenced cultured CD4+ T cell DNA using the Oncomine TCR Beta short-read assay. Once CD4+ T cells had been cultured, genomic DNA was extracted from them. Each CDR3 protein gets one entry after TCRdb re-called the PCR reads with MiXCR. The table shows 13,000 to 15,000 distinct CDR3 sequences, with under 30% occurring only once. Of note for this clonotype: Its antigen is not known.

This TCR came from a human donor with COVID-19. The chain carries TRBV7-9 and TRBJ1-4; 7 nucleotides align to TRBD1. Sequencing was performed on cultured CD4+ T cells from blood. CDR3 protein: CASSYGTDGKLFF. The CDR3 bases are TGTGCCAGCAGCTATGGGACAGATGGGAAACTGTTTTTT.